These T cell receptor beta chains were read from a single sample in a study of T cells in Graves' hyperthyroidism and ophthalmopathy. Using its own MiXCR run on the multiplex PCR reads, TCRdb lists one record per CDR3 protein. The data contain around 350,000 distinct CDR3 sequences, approximately 14% of them singletons. Sequenced sample: blood. The receptors shown here come from a woman aged 18 to 35 with Graves' hyperthyroidism that later progressed to Graves' ophthalmopathy. Each CDR3 is given with its conserved first and last residue. The order of the fields is D gene, CDR3 length, V gene, clone size, J gene, CDR3 DNA, CDR3 protein. The D gene is left open where the match is weak. For some rows the clone size is stated as once, few or many, or as a class when expanded; others skip it.

D: TRBD2
length: 17
V: TRBV13
size: many
J: TRBJ2-1
DNA: TGTGCCAGCAGCCCGCGGACTAGCGGGAGCTCCTACAATGAGCAGTTCTTC
CDR3: CASSPRTSGSSYNEQFF

D: -
length: 14
V: TRBV6-9
size: -
J: TRBJ2-7
DNA: TGTGCCAGCAGTTACGGCGGCAGGGTCAACGAGCAGTACTTC
CDR3: CASSYGGRVNEQYF

D: -
length: 15
V: TRBV18
size: -
J: TRBJ1-6
DNA: TGTGCCAGCTCACCATCGGGGTCCGGTAATTCACCCCTCCACTTT
CDR3: CASSPSGSGNSPLHF

D: TRBD2
length: 16
V: TRBV28
size: few
J: TRBJ2-1
DNA: TGTGCCAGCAGTTTCTCCAGCGGGAGCAGATACAATGAGCAGTTCTTC
CDR3: CASSFSSGSRYNEQFF

D: -
length: 11
V: TRBV28
size: -
J: TRBJ1-1
DNA: TGTGCCAGCAGTTTTCACGGTGAAGCTTTCTTT
CDR3: CASSFHGEAFF

D: TRBD2
length: 17
V: TRBV7-8
size: many
J: TRBJ2-3
DNA: TGTGCCAGCAGCTCCCCCCTAGCGGGAGAATTCGCAGATACGCAGTATTTT
CDR3: CASSSPLAGEFADTQYF

D: TRBD2
length: 15
V: TRBV10-3
size: few
J: TRBJ2-3
DNA: TGTGCCATCAGTGGGGAGACTAGCGGTCCCCTTAAGCAGTATTTT
CDR3: CAISGETSGPLKQYF

D: -
length: 15
V: TRBV18
size: -
J: TRBJ1-4
DNA: TGTGCCAGCTCCCAAAACAGCATCGGGAATGAAAAACTGTTTTTT
CDR3: CASSQNSIGNEKLFF

D: TRBD2
length: 15
V: TRBV7-9
size: many
J: TRBJ2-1
DNA: TGTGCCAGCAGCTTTGGGACTAGCGGGAGGGGTGAGCAGTTCTTC
CDR3: CASSFGTSGRGEQFF

D: TRBD2
length: 17
V: TRBV7-8
size: -
J: TRBJ2-1
DNA: TGTGCCGGCAGCCCAGAAGCAGGGACTAGCGGGAGTAATGAGCAGTTCTTC
CDR3: CAGSPEAGTSGSNEQFF

D: -
length: 14
V: TRBV30
size: -
J: TRBJ1-1
DNA: TGTGCCTGGAGTTACGGGGGACCGAACACTGAAGCTTTCTTT
CDR3: CAWSYGGPNTEAFF

D: TRBD2
length: 16
V: TRBV6-5
size: many
J: TRBJ2-5
DNA: TGTGCCAGCAGTTACTCCCTAGCGGGAGGGCAAGAGACCCAGTACTTC
CDR3: CASSYSLAGGQETQYF

D: -
length: 14
V: TRBV6-5
size: -
J: TRBJ2-5
DNA: TGTGCCAGCAGCTCCTCGTCCGGGACCGGGACCCAGTACTTC
CDR3: CASSSSSGTGTQYF

D: -
length: 13
V: TRBV9
size: -
J: TRBJ2-7
DNA: TGTGCCAGCGGACCGGTTTCCACCTACGAGCAGTACTTC
CDR3: CASGPVSTYEQYF

D: -
length: 14
V: TRBV20-1
size: many
J: TRBJ1-2
DNA: TGCAGTGCTAGAGATGGTTTTGGGGGCGGTGGCTACACCTTC
CDR3: CSARDGFGGGGYTF

D: -
length: 15
V: TRBV6-5
size: many
J: TRBJ2-5
DNA: TGTGCCAGCAGTTACTTCCTGGCGGGCGGTGAGACCCAGTACTTC
CDR3: CASSYFLAGGETQYF

D: -
length: 10
V: TRBV2
size: many
J: TRBJ2-3
DNA: TGTGCCAGCAAGGGCGGGGTGGAGTATTTT
CDR3: CASKGGVEYF

D: -
length: 15
V: TRBV5-1
size: many
J: TRBJ2-7
DNA: TGCGCCAGCAGCCCGTATTACACCGGGACTGCAGGGCAGTACTTC
CDR3: CASSPYYTGTAGQYF

D: -
length: 13
V: TRBV18
size: -
J: TRBJ2-7
DNA: TGTTCCAGCTCACGGGGTACAGCATACGAGCAGTACTTC
CDR3: CSSSRGTAYEQYF

D: TRBD1
length: 15
V: TRBV7-2
size: many
J: TRBJ2-7
DNA: TGTGCCAGCAGCCCCGACAGGGGGCCGACCTACGAGCAGTACTTC
CDR3: CASSPDRGPTYEQYF

D: TRBD1
length: 14
V: TRBV20-1
size: few
J: TRBJ1-2
DNA: TGCAGTGCTAGCGGGACAGGGACTTTCCATGGCTACACCTTC
CDR3: CSASGTGTFHGYTF

D: -
length: 14
V: TRBV28
size: many
J: TRBJ1-6
DNA: TGTGCCAGCAGTTTCGCGGGGGGTGATTCACCCCTCCACTTT
CDR3: CASSFAGGDSPLHF

D: -
length: 14
V: TRBV3-1
size: many
J: TRBJ1-1
DNA: TGTGCCTCCCGGTTAGGGGCTTCGAACACTGAAGCTTTCTTT
CDR3: CASRLGASNTEAFF

D: -
length: 14
V: TRBV6-1
size: many
J: TRBJ2-3
DNA: TGTGCCAGCAGTGAAGGGTTTCGCACAGATACGCAGTATTTT
CDR3: CASSEGFRTDTQYF

D: -
length: 16
V: TRBV27
size: many
J: TRBJ1-4
DNA: TGTGCCAGCAGCCTCGCTCCTCGGGGGGTAGGGGAAAAACTGTTTTTT
CDR3: CASSLAPRGVGEKLFF

D: -
length: 17
V: TRBV5-1
size: few
J: TRBJ2-2
DNA: TGCGCCAACAGCTTGGATGCAGTGGGACTTAACACCGGGGAGCTGTTTTTT
CDR3: CANSLDAVGLNTGELFF

D: -
length: 14
V: TRBV10-3
size: many
J: TRBJ2-5
DNA: TGTGCCATCAGTGAGTCGGACTACCAAGAGACCCAGTACTTC
CDR3: CAISESDYQETQYF

D: -
length: 15
V: TRBV5-1
size: many
J: TRBJ1-1
DNA: TGCGCCAGCAGCTTGGATTACGGCCGAAACACTGAAGCTTTCTTT
CDR3: CASSLDYGRNTEAFF

D: TRBD2
length: 16
V: TRBV4-2
size: -
J: TRBJ2-1
DNA: TGTGCCAGCAGCCACCCCACTAGCGGAACCTACAATGAGCAGTTCTTC
CDR3: CASSHPTSGTYNEQFF

D: TRBD2
length: 15
V: TRBV6-1
size: many
J: TRBJ2-1
DNA: TGTGCCAGCAGACCCGGGACTAGCGGTTACAATGAGCAGTTCTTC
CDR3: CASRPGTSGYNEQFF

D: TRBD1
length: 15
V: TRBV5-1
size: many
J: TRBJ1-5
DNA: TGCGCCAGCAGCTTGGAAGGAGGGGGCGGTCAGCCCCAGCATTTT
CDR3: CASSLEGGGGQPQHF

D: TRBD1
length: 13
V: TRBV29-1
size: many
J: TRBJ1-1
DNA: TGCAGCGACCTTGACAGGGCCCGAGGTGAAGCTTTCTTT
CDR3: CSDLDRARGEAFF

D: TRBD1
length: 14
V: TRBV5-1
size: many
J: TRBJ1-1
DNA: TGCGCCAGCAGAGGACAGGGAGTTAACACTGAAGCTTTCTTT
CDR3: CASRGQGVNTEAFF

D: TRBD2
length: 17
V: TRBV18
size: -
J: TRBJ2-1
DNA: TGTGCCAGCTCCCCCGACTTCGCGGGAGCCTCCTACAATGAGCAGTTCTTC
CDR3: CASSPDFAGASYNEQFF

D: -
length: 10
V: TRBV5-6
size: -
J: TRBJ2-3
DNA: TGTGCCAGCGGGCGAGATACGCAGTATTTT
CDR3: CASGRDTQYF

D: -
length: 12
V: TRBV2
size: many
J: TRBJ1-2
DNA: TGTGCCAGCAGTCAGAACTCCTATGGCTACACCTTC
CDR3: CASSQNSYGYTF

D: -
length: 15
V: TRBV28
size: many
J: TRBJ2-7
DNA: TGTGCCAGCATGTCCGTTAACAGGGTATCCTACGAGCAGTACTTC
CDR3: CASMSVNRVSYEQYF

D: TRBD1
length: 14
V: TRBV3-1
size: many
J: TRBJ2-5
DNA: TGTGCCAGCAGCCCGGCCAGGGGGCCTGAGACCCAGTACTTC
CDR3: CASSPARGPETQYF

D: -
length: 12
V: TRBV11-2
size: many
J: TRBJ2-1
DNA: TGTGCCAGCAGCCGAGGGGGCAATGAGCAGTTCTTC
CDR3: CASSRGGNEQFF

D: TRBD2
length: 16
V: TRBV9
size: few
J: TRBJ2-5
DNA: TGTGCCAGCAGCGGCGCCCCCGGTCTAGCGGGAGGGACCCAGTACTTC
CDR3: CASSGAPGLAGGTQYF

D: -
length: 11
V: TRBV12-3/TRBV12-4
size: many
J: TRBJ2-1
DNA: TGTGCCAGCAGTTTGGTCGAAGAGCAGTTCTTC
CDR3: CASSLVEEQFF

D: -
length: 16
V: TRBV7-2
size: many
J: TRBJ2-5
DNA: TGTGCCAGCAGCGCTCTGGAATGGGGTCCCAGGGAGACCCAGTACTTC
CDR3: CASSALEWGPRETQYF

D: TRBD2
length: 19
V: TRBV7-8
size: -
J: TRBJ2-2
DNA: TGTGCCAGCAGCTTACGAGGGGGACTAGCGGGAGATGGCACCGGGGAGCTGTTTTTT
CDR3: CASSLRGGLAGDGTGELFF

D: -
length: 20
V: TRBV28
size: few
J: TRBJ2-2
DNA: TGTGCCAGCAGTTTCCCACCGGGGCCGAAGGGTAGGGCGAACACCGGGGAGCTGTTTTTT
CDR3: CASSFPPGPKGRANTGELFF

D: -
length: 15
V: TRBV28
size: many
J: TRBJ1-4
DNA: TGTGCCAGCAGTCCGGGGCGACCTGATAATGAAAAACTGTTTTTT
CDR3: CASSPGRPDNEKLFF

D: -
length: 14
V: TRBV19
size: once
J: TRBJ1-2
DNA: TGTGCCAGTAGTGGTGCGGGCGCACTCTATGGCTACACCTTC
CDR3: CASSGAGALYGYTF

D: TRBD2
length: 14
V: TRBV28
size: many
J: TRBJ2-7
DNA: TGTGCCAGCAGTCCCGGACTAGCGATGTACGAGCAGTACTTC
CDR3: CASSPGLAMYEQYF

D: TRBD2
length: 17
V: TRBV9
size: few
J: TRBJ2-2
DNA: TGTGCCAGCAGCGGACCACCCACACTGCGGGAGAGCGGGGAGCTGTTTTTT
CDR3: CASSGPPTLRESGELFF

D: -
length: 15
V: TRBV15
size: few
J: TRBJ2-2
DNA: TGTGCCACCAGCAGAGTCTTCAGGAACACCGGGGAGCTGTTTTTT
CDR3: CATSRVFRNTGELFF

D: TRBD1
length: 13
V: TRBV29-1
size: -
J: TRBJ2-1
DNA: TGCAGCGTGGGGACAGGGGTGGGCAATGAGCAGTTCTTC
CDR3: CSVGTGVGNEQFF

D: -
length: 14
V: TRBV2
size: many
J: TRBJ2-7
DNA: TGTGCCAGCAGTACCGGGACCGATCTCTCCGAGCAGTACTTC
CDR3: CASSTGTDLSEQYF

D: TRBD1
length: 16
V: TRBV5-1
size: few
J: TRBJ2-7
DNA: TGCGCCAGCACCCTTGGAGGGACAGGGATTAGCTACGAGCAGTACTTC
CDR3: CASTLGGTGISYEQYF